This T cell receptor (beta chain) was captured by sequencing in a study of blood T cell repertoires in COVID-19. Participants were aged about 18 to 100 years from approximately 23 US areas. Cohort placement rested on clinical history that participants reported themselves. Either two negative PCRs, clearance, or symptom resolution qualified Cohort 3 donors as recovered. The trim removed 6 bases at V and 1 base at J, leaving 0 bases unmatched. The germline gives CDR1 MGHDK, CDR2 SYGVNS. There are 13 residues in the CDR3. Per the study methods: For nucleated cells, counts were estimated from reference gene primer amplification. Only in-frame clones appear in the TCRdb table, and some are missing; sequencing was by immunoSEQ multiplex PCR. Clonal size and the V and J genes are those of that table, whereas D and trimming came from the DNA. The top ten clones hold 4.5% to 5.5% of a sample with around 330,000 clones, around 86% of them seen once.

This chain uses TRBV25-1 with TRBJ1-1, with 9 bases aligning to TRBD1. The sample taken for sequencing was PBMCs or T cells enriched from blood (not recorded which). The receptor was isolated from a man in his fifties or sixties who had recovered from COVID-19. CDR3 in DNA: TGTGCCAGCAGGGGACAGGGGAACACTGAAGCTTTCTTT. This encodes CASRGQGNTEAFF. Looking up the rest from reference TRBV25-1 and TRBJ1-1 gives the full variable domain: EADIYQTPRYLVIGTGKKITLECSQTMGHDKMYWYQQDPGMELHLIHYSYGVNSTEKGDLSSESTVSRIRTEHFPLTLESARPSHTSQYLCASRGQGNTEAFFGQGTRLTVV.